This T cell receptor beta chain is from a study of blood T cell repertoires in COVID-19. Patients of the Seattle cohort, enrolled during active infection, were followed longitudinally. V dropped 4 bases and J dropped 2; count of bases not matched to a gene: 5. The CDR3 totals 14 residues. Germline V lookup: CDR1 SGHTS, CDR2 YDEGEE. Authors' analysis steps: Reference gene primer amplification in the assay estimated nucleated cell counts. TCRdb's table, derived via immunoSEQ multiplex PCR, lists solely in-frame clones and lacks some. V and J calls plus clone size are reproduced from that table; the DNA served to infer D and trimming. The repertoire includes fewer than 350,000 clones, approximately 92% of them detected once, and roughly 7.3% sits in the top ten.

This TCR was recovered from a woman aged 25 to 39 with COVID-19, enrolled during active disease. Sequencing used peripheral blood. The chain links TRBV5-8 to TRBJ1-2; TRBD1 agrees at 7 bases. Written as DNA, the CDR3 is TGTGCCAGCAGCCTAGTGGACAGGAACTATGGCTACACCTTC. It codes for CASSLVDRNYGYTF.